A single sample gave rise to the 24 T cell receptor beta chains below, sequenced in a study of beta chain features in type 1 diabetes. As every portion of the isolated RNA was reverse transcribed, the sequencing read expressed TCRB transcripts. Profiled with immunoSEQ multiplex PCR; TCRdb holds only in-frame clones, not every one. The sample holds 150,000 to 200,000 clones, roughly 7.1% seen once. These receptors have no identified antigens. Study findings and constraints: People with Type 1 diabetes carried modestly yet significantly shorter TCRB CDR3s in all four CD4+ subsets.

Material for sequencing was central memory CD4+ T cells from blood. These receptors were collected from a woman aged 40 to 50 with type 1 diabetes.

The chain combines TRBV25-1 with TRBJ2-7; possible D gene TRBD1, 6 bases. CDR1 MGHDK and CDR2 SYGVNS come from the germline V gene. This CDR3 has 12 amino acids. V was clipped by 4 bases and J by 3 bases, with 7 bases between them. The CDR3 region is CASSGTVYEQYF. In nucleotides, the CDR3 is TGTGCCAGCAGTGGGACAGTCTACGAGCAGTACTTC.

The chain links TRBV5-4 to TRBJ1-1; TRBD1 is a possible D gene (6 bases). CDR1 is SGHNT, CDR2 YYREEE, per germline (reference sequence). Trimming removed 0 bases from V and 1 base from J, with 13 bases in between. The CDR3 totals 16 residues. The DNA for the CDR3 is TGTGCCAGCAGCTTGGGATCCGGGACAAGGAACACTGAAGCTTTCTTT. This sequence encodes CASSLGSGTRNTEAFF.

This clone showed up just a few times. CDR3 in amino acids: CASSQSGQARSYTF. DNA of the CDR3: TGTGCCAGCAGCCAATCCGGACAGGCCAGGAGCTACACCTTC. The V and J genes are TRBV4-2 and TRBJ1-2; 7 positions match TRBD1. The CDR3 runs 14 residues. Germline assignment: CDR1 LGHNA and CDR2 YNFKEQ. V lost 2 bases, J lost 9 bases, and 9 bases stayed unmatched.

CDR3 DNA sequence: TGTGCCAGCTCACCCGGACTTCCACCCTTTAGCTACGAGCAGTACTTC. The encoded protein is CASSPGLPPFSYEQYF. V gene TRBV18 combines with J gene TRBJ2-7; perhaps TRBD2 as D (5 bases). Germline V CDR1 and CDR2: KGHSH, LQKENI. With 3 bases removed from V and 3 bases from J, the gap between germline ends came to 18 bases. This CDR3 has 16 residues.

The chain carries TRBV5-4 and TRBJ2-7; D remains ambiguous. Per germline, CDR1 SGHNT and CDR2 YYREEE (reference sequence). The CDR3 covers 13 residues. Trimming removed 2 bases at V and 0 bases at J, with 6 bases between. The CDR3: CASSFSHSYEQYF. CDR3 DNA: TGTGCCAGCAGCTTTTCCCACTCCTACGAGCAGTACTTC.

This clone was counted between two and nine times. The rearrangement links TRBV28 to TRBJ2-1; unclear D gene. Trimming took 2 bases from V and 5 from J, leaving 4 bases between them. There are 12 residues in the CDR3. Germline V gene data show CDR1 as MDHEN and CDR2 as SYDVKM. The DNA of the CDR3 is TGTGCCAGCAGTTTACAGAACAATGAGCAGTTCTTC. This gives the protein CASSLQNNEQFF. Together with reference TRBV28 and TRBJ2-1, the CDR3 gives the full variable domain: DVKVTQSSRYLVKRTGEKVFLECVQDMDHENMFWYRQDPGLGLRLIYFSYDVKMKEKGDIPEGYSVSREKKERFSLILESASTNQTSMYLCASSLQNNEQFFGPGTRLTVL.

This clone was seen a few times. This rearrangement joins TRBV28 to TRBJ1-2; weak D call: TRBD1 (6 bases). The CDR3 is 14 residues long. The V end was cut by 7 bases, the J end by 9 bases, with 21 bases between. Germline V lookup: CDR1 MDHEN, CDR2 SYDVKM. The CDR3 protein is CASIQRGVGARYTF. In DNA form, the CDR3 reads TGTGCCAGCATACAGAGAGGGGTGGGGGCGCGCTACACCTTC.

This chain joins TRBV19 and TRBJ2-1; 9 positions agree with TRBD2. V shed 2 bases and J 6 bases; nucleotides not matched to a gene: 8. Per germline, CDR1 LNHDA and CDR2 SQIVND (reference sequence). CDR3 size: 16 residues. The DNA for the CDR3 is TGTGCCAGTAGTATAATGGTTAGCGGGAGTGGCAATGAGCAGTTCTTC. This encodes CASSIMVSGSGNEQFF.

This clone was recorded a few times. The V and J genes are TRBV9 and TRBJ2-3, with D tentatively TRBD2 (6 bases). This CDR3 spans 17 amino acids. Germline CDR1 SGDLS, CDR2 YYNGEE. V was pared by 0 bases and J by 0 bases, with 14 bases between. The CDR3 nucleotides are TGTGCCAGCAGCGTAGACGGCGGTAGCGGAAGCACAGATACGCAGTATTTT. Protein sequence: CASSVDGGSGSTDTQYF.

A few counts support this clone. The CDR3, as DNA: TGTGCCACTAAAACCTCCTACGAGCAGTACTTC. Translating it yields CATKTSYEQYF. The chain recombines TRBV19 with TRBJ2-7, with no clear D. Germline-derived CDR1 and CDR2 are LNHDA and SQIVND (reference sequence). The V end was cut by 10 bases, the J end by 0 bases, with 7 bases between. The CDR3 extends over 11 amino acids.

This chain links TRBV28 with TRBJ1-6; 7 bases are a match to TRBD1. With 6 bases clipped from V and 6 bases from J, the junction kept 5 bases outside the gene matches. The CDR3 sequence is 14 residues long. Per germline, CDR1 MDHEN and CDR2 SYDVKM. The CDR3 coding sequence is TGTGCCAGCAGGCCGGGACAGACTAATTCACCCCTCCACTTT. Protein: CASRPGQTNSPLHF.

In this sample, this clone turned up a few times. The rearrangement links TRBV7-3 to TRBJ1-2, with 10 bases identical to TRBD1. The CDR3 has 15 residues. The V and J ends lost 3 bases and 4 bases, in that order; junction bases with no gene match: 5. CDR1 is SGHTA and CDR2 is FQGTGA in the germline V gene. CDR3 nucleotides: TGTGCCAGCAGCTTCGGGACAGGGGACCGCTATGGCTACACCTTC. It is translated as CASSFGTGDRYGYTF.

This clone was counted between two and nine times. The rearrangement links TRBV7-6 to TRBJ1-6; the match to TRBD1 covers 7 bases. V was clipped by 6 bases and J by 5 bases; unmatched bases: 7. Per the germline V gene, CDR1 is SGHVS and CDR2 is FNYEAQ. This CDR3 has 15 residues. The CDR3 reads CASRHRQGDNSPLHF. The CDR3 DNA is TGTGCCAGCAGGCATAGACAGGGAGATAATTCACCCCTCCACTTT.

This clone has ten or more counts. The chain couples TRBV7-9 to TRBJ1-5; TRBD1 agrees at 11 bases. The J segment lost 4 bases and the V segment lost 5 bases, leaving 4 bases of the junction unmatched. Looked up from germline, CDR1 is SEHNR and CDR2 is FQNEAQ (reference sequence). The CDR3 runs to 15 residues. CDR3 residues: CASSGGTGGNQPQHF. For the CDR3, the DNA is TGTGCCAGCAGCGGAGGGACAGGGGGGAATCAGCCCCAGCATTTT.

The CDR3 nucleotides are TGTGCCAGCAGGAATTCTCAGGGGACCTACTATGGCTACACCTTC. It codes for CASRNSQGTYYGYTF. The chain is built from TRBV28 and TRBJ1-2; tentatively, D is TRBD1 (6 bases). There are 15 residues in the CDR3. Germline V gene data show CDR1 as MDHEN and CDR2 as SYDVKM. V was trimmed by 6 bases and J by 3 bases, leaving 17 bases between them.

The chain recombines TRBV29-1 with TRBJ2-3; 10 bases agree with TRBD1. The V gene's germline CDR1 is SQVTM and CDR2 ANQGSEA. The CDR3 covers 15 residues. The V segment lost 7 bases and the J segment 4 bases; nucleotides outside the gene matches: 11. CDR3 sequence: CSAGQGQGISDTQYF. The CDR3 bases are TGCAGCGCCGGACAGGGACAGGGGATTTCAGATACGCAGTATTTT.

This clone was observed a handful of times. This chain links TRBV5-1 with TRBJ1-6; TRBD1 is a possible D gene (5 bases). Germline V gives CDR1 SGHRS, CDR2 YFSETQ. Between the trimmed V and J ends, which lost 1 base and 7 bases, there was a span of 9 bases. The CDR3 spans 14 residues. The DNA for the CDR3 is TGCGCCAGCAGCTTGATGACAGCGAATTCACCCCTCCACTTT. Protein: CASSLMTANSPLHF.

V and J are TRBV6-6 and TRBJ1-4, with a possible D match to TRBD1 (6 bases). V lost 6 bases, J lost 6 bases, and 17 bases lay in between. The CDR3 runs 15 residues. CDR1 and CDR2 (germline): MNHNY, SVGAGI (reference sequence). CDR3 in DNA: TGTGCCAGCAGACGGGGAAGGGGGAAGGATGAAAAACTGTTTTTT. This codes for CASRRGRGKDEKLFF.

This rearrangement joins TRBV18 to TRBJ2-4, with TRBD1 matching over 7 bases. This CDR3 spans 16 amino acids. Trimming took 3 bases from V and 7 from J; bases not matched to a gene: 12. Germline V gene data show CDR1 as KGHSH and CDR2 as LQKENI. The DNA for the CDR3 is TGTGCCAGCTCACCTCCTAGAGGGGGCGCCGGGAACATTCAGTACTTC. Amino acid sequence: CASSPPRGGAGNIQYF. Supplemented by reference TRBV18 and TRBJ2-4, the full variable domain reads NAGVMQNPRHLVRRRGQEARLRCSPMKGHSHVYWYRQLPEEGLKFMVYLQKENIIDESGMPKERFSAEFPKEGPSILRIQQVVRGDSAAYFCASSPPRGGAGNIQYFGAGTRLSVL.

On this clone itself: Other DNA sequences of this sample code for an identical CDR3. The chain has TRBV5-1 and TRBJ2-5, with 10 nucleotides matching TRBD1. Per germline, CDR1 SGHRS and CDR2 YFSETQ. V lost 3 bases and J lost 4; bases outside the gene matches: 6. This CDR3 contains 15 residues. The CDR3: CASSSGQGIGETQYF. The CDR3 region has the DNA TGCGCCAGCAGCTCGGGACAGGGGATTGGAGAGACCCAGTACTTC.

The J gene is TRBJ2-5, the V gene TRBV14; D perhaps matches TRBD2 (5 bases). This CDR3 has 13 amino acids. The germline CDR1 and CDR2 sequences are SGHDN and FVKESK. V was clipped by 4 bases and J by 2 bases, with 8 bases between them. For the CDR3, the DNA is TGTGCCAGCAGCCCAGGACTGCAAGAGACCCAGTACTTC. Residues: CASSPGLQETQYF.

This clone occurred a few times. The chain has TRBV25-1 and TRBJ2-5; 13 bases map to TRBD2. After removal of 6 bases from V and 5 bases from J, the junction contained 6 bases not matched to a gene. From germline, CDR1 is MGHDK and CDR2 SYGVNS. CDR3 length: 15 amino acids. CDR3 loop: CASSPTTSGRETQYF. DNA for the CDR3: TGTGCCAGCAGCCCGACGACTAGCGGGAGGGAGACCCAGTACTTC.

Only a few counts were recorded for this clone. This sequence joins TRBV5-6 and TRBJ1-1, with 9 bases matching TRBD1. The J segment lost 1 base and the V segment lost 0 bases, leaving 1 base of the junction unmatched. CDR3 length: 15 residues. Germline CDR1 SGHDT, CDR2 YYEEEE. The CDR3 sequence is CASSLVTGGNTEAFF. In DNA form, the CDR3 reads TGTGCCAGCAGCTTGGTGACAGGGGGGAACACTGAAGCTTTCTTT. Filled out from reference TRBV5-6 and TRBJ1-1, the complete variable domain reads DAGVTQSPTHLIKTRGQQVTLRCSPKSGHDTVSWYQQALGQGPQFIFQYYEEEERQRGNFPDRFSGHQFPNYSSELNVNALLLGDSALYLCASSLVTGGNTEAFFGQGTRLTVV.

V gene TRBV7-2 combines with J gene TRBJ2-2, with a possible D match to TRBD1 (5 bases). Trimming took 5 bases from V and 5 from J, leaving 12 bases between them. Germline CDR1 SGHTA, CDR2 FQGNSA. This CDR3 has 14 amino acids. CDR3 nucleotide sequence: TGTGCCAGCAGCCCTCAGGGCGGAACCGGGGAGCTGTTTTTT. Encoded protein: CASSPQGGTGELFF.